This T cell receptor beta chain was captured in a study of long-term antiretroviral therapy in people with HIV. Between the trimmed V and J ends, which lost 4 bases and 4 bases, there was a span of 24 bases. Germline assignment: CDR1 SNHLY and CDR2 FYNNEI. The CDR3 consists of 18 residues. The assay used was immunoSEQ (version v3.0), run at survey level. Clones were read by immunoSEQ multiplex PCR, and TCRdb kept only the in-frame ones, dropping some. The data contain roughly 25,000 clones, approximately 95% of them singletons. Study-wide findings and caveats: ART adherence, viral resistance and therapy changes were undocumented.

On this clone itself: Its target is not known.

The rearrangement joins TRBV2 to TRBJ2-3, with D possibly being TRBD2 (6 bases). Source: unsorted PBMCs, taken 7.6 years after starting antiretroviral therapy. This receptor was identified in a woman aged 40 to 55 with HIV. The chain's CDR3 is CASSGPFDSREHPDTQYF. The DNA for the CDR3 is TGTGCCAGCAGTGGACCATTTGATTCGCGGGAACACCCAGATACGCAGTATTTT. Full variable domain (remainder filled in from reference TRBV2 and TRBJ2-3): EPEVTQTPSHQVTQMGQEVILRCVPISNHLYFYWYRQILGQKVEFLVSFYNNEISEKSEIFDDQFSVERPDGSNFTLKIRSTKLEDSAMYFCASSGPFDSREHPDTQYFGPGTRLTVL.